The 20 T cell receptor beta chains below come from one sample, sequenced in a study of blood T cell repertoires in COVID-19 (dated by TCRdb to the early 2020s). The library was produced with the immunoSEQ multiplex PCR assay. TCRdb took over this immuneACCESS table, retaining in-frame rearrangements with V and J assigned. Such tables are incomplete; in checked studies, under half of the missing clones stem from an unresolved V gene, and the remainder is unexplained. The sample table records about 400,000 clones; around 87% of these occur just once. 3% of the sample belongs to the ten largest clones. Sequenced input: peripheral blood. The receptors were gathered from a human donor in a cohort sampled during active COVID-19.

In its sample, this clone was seen a few times. V is TRBV19 and J is TRBJ1-5; no clear D gene. This CDR3 contains 13 residues. Germline assignment: CDR1 LNHDA and CDR2 SQIVND (reference sequence). With 0 bases removed from V and 13 bases from J, the gap between germline ends came to 13 bases. CDR3 sequence: CASSIDEGRRQHF. CDR3 DNA sequence: TGTGCCAGTAGTATAGATGAGGGCAGGCGGCAGCATTTT.

This clone was seen only once. Other DNA sequences from this sample encode an identical CDR3 as well. The genes are TRBV28 and TRBJ2-7; D gene unclear. The V gene's germline CDR1 is MDHEN and CDR2 SYDVKM. The CDR3 length is 11 residues. Trimming took off 6 bases at V and 3 bases at J, with 6 bases between the two ends. CDR3 in amino acids: CASSPFYEQYF. The DNA of the CDR3 is TGTGCCAGCAGCCCCTTCTACGAGCAGTACTTC. Full variable domain (remainder filled in from reference TRBV28 and TRBJ2-7): DVKVTQSSRYLVKRTGEKVFLECVQDMDHENMFWYRQDPGLGLRLIYFSYDVKMKEKGDIPEGYSVSREKKERFSLILESASTNQTSMYLCASSPFYEQYFGPGTRLTVT.

The chain carries TRBV4-1 and TRBJ2-1, with 7 bases lining up with TRBD2. There are 16 residues in the CDR3. In germline, CDR1 is MGHRA, CDR2 YSYEKL. The J segment lost 2 bases and the V segment lost 7 bases, leaving 11 bases of the junction unmatched. The CDR3 loop is CASKRDGGFPYNEQFF. CDR3 bases: TGCGCCAGCAAAAGGGACGGGGGGTTTCCCTACAATGAGCAGTTCTTC.

The chain couples TRBV11-2 to TRBJ2-5; D is possibly TRBD2 (6 bases). Germline V lookup: CDR1 SGHAT, CDR2 FQNNGV. Trimming removed 4 bases from V and 1 base from J, with 10 bases in between. The CDR3 totals 14 residues. The CDR3 DNA reads as TGTGCCAGCAGCTCGACGGGACTCCAAGAGACCCAGTACTTC. It encodes CASSSTGLQETQYF.

The rearrangement links TRBV5-5 to TRBJ2-7; the D gene is possibly TRBD1 (5 bases). Trimming pared 3 bases from V and 0 bases from J, leaving 13 bases between. Germline values: CDR1 SGHKS, CDR2 YYEKEE (reference sequence). The CDR3 length is 15 residues. The CDR3 coding sequence is TGTGCCAGCAGCTCTGGGGCAGTCAGCTCCTACGAGCAGTACTTC. Translated, it gives CASSSGAVSSYEQYF.

The rearrangement uses TRBV24-1 and TRBJ2-3, with 7 bases lining up with TRBD1. The ends lost 5 bases at V and 1 base at J; junction bases unmatched: 2. CDR1 and CDR2 (germline): KGHDR, SFDVKD. This CDR3 spans 14 amino acids. The CDR3 sequence: CATSAGQGTDTQYF. The CDR3 bases are TGTGCCACCAGTGCAGGACAGGGCACAGATACGCAGTATTTT.

The chain uses TRBV7-2 and TRBJ2-1; TRBD2 matches at 9 bases. This CDR3 has 15 amino acids. Germline V gives CDR1 SGHTA, CDR2 FQGNSA. The J segment lost 8 bases and the V segment lost 5 bases, leaving 10 bases of the junction unmatched. The CDR3 loop reads CASSNSGGEWDEQFF. CDR3 in DNA: TGTGCCAGCAGCAATAGCGGGGGTGAGTGGGATGAGCAGTTCTTC.

J is TRBJ2-1 and V is TRBV4-2; 7 bases match TRBD1. Losses at the gene ends were 0 bases for V and 6 bases for J; bases not matched to a gene: 5. The CDR3 length is 15 residues. Germline CDR1 and CDR2: LGHNA and YNFKEQ. The CDR3 nucleotides are TGTGCCAGCAGCCAAGAAGGGGACAGTCTCAATGAGCAGTTCTTC. The encoded protein is CASSQEGDSLNEQFF.

The V call is TRBV9, the J call TRBJ1-1; D not certain. V lost 3 bases to trimming and J lost 1 base, with 10 bases between them. This CDR3 is built from 14 residues. CDR1 is SGDLS and CDR2 is YYNGEE in the germline V gene. Written as DNA, the CDR3 is TGTGCCAGCAGCGCAACCACAAAGAACACTGAAGCTTTCTTT. This gives the protein CASSATTKNTEAFF. Full variable domain (rest looked up from reference TRBV9 and TRBJ1-1): DSGVTQTPKHLITATGQRVTLRCSPRSGDLSVYWYQQSLDQGLQFLIQYYNGEERAKGNILERFSAQQFPDLHSELNLSSLELGDSALYFCASSATTKNTEAFFGQGTRLTVV.

The CDR3 DNA sequence: TGTGCCACCAGCGTCAGGGGCAATCAGCCCCAGCATTTT. It is translated as CATSVRGNQPQHF. The gene calls are TRBV15 and TRBJ1-5; D might be TRBD1 (5 bases). The CDR3 runs to 13 residues. From germline, CDR1 is LNHNV and CDR2 YYDKDF (reference sequence). V was trimmed by 5 bases and J by 2 bases, leaving 7 bases between them.

This sequence joins TRBV19 and TRBJ2-1; 10 bases fit TRBD2. The CDR3 is 15 amino acids. In germline, CDR1 is LNHDA, CDR2 SQIVND (reference sequence). Trimming at V came to 8 bases and at J to 3 bases, leaving 7 bases not matched to a gene. CDR3 region: CASSDSGRRYNEQFF. The CDR3 DNA sequence: TGTGCCAGTTCCGATAGCGGGAGGCGCTACAATGAGCAGTTCTTC.

The CDR3 bases are TGTGCCAGCAGCCCGGAGGGTGGGAGTAAAGAGACCCAGTACTTC. Translation: CASSPEGGSKETQYF. The chain links TRBV5-4 to TRBJ2-5; tentatively, D is TRBD2 (6 bases). V was clipped by 4 bases and J by 3 bases, with 16 bases between them. CDR3 size: 15 residues. In germline, CDR1 is SGHNT, CDR2 YYREEE (reference sequence).

This chain connects TRBV4-2 to TRBJ2-3; a possible D gene is TRBD1 (7 bases). V was pared by 1 base and J by 2 bases, with 16 bases between. The CDR3 is made up of 17 amino acids. CDR1 LGHNA and CDR2 YNFKEQ come from the germline V gene. The CDR3 DNA reads as TGTGCCAGCAGCCAAGTAAGACAGGGAGGAATCACAGATACGCAGTATTTT. This gives the protein CASSQVRQGGITDTQYF.

The J gene is TRBJ2-3, the V gene TRBV19; D might be TRBD1 (6 bases). This CDR3 has 14 residues. The germline V and J ends were trimmed by 4 bases and 0 bases, with 8 bases remaining between them. Per the germline V gene, CDR1 is LNHDA and CDR2 is SQIVND (reference sequence). The CDR3 bases are TGTGCCAGTAGTAGGGGGCTTAGCACAGATACGCAGTATTTT. Encoded protein: CASSRGLSTDTQYF.

The genes are TRBV2 and TRBJ1-1, with 8 nucleotides matching TRBD1. J gave up 3 bases and V 6 bases, and 3 bases lay outside the gene matches. The CDR3 covers 13 residues. Germline CDR1 reads SNHLY; CDR2 reads FYNNEI. The CDR3: CASSPQGDTEAFF. CDR3 DNA sequence: TGTGCCAGCAGCCCACAGGGGGACACTGAAGCTTTCTTT.

The chain uses TRBV4-2 and TRBJ1-1, with D uncertain. The CDR3 contains 14 residues. V was clipped by 0 bases and J by 1 base, with 6 bases between them. From germline, CDR1 is LGHNA and CDR2 YNFKEQ. DNA of the CDR3: TGTGCCAGCAGCCAAGATACAGCGAACACTGAAGCTTTCTTT. Its translation: CASSQDTANTEAFF.

J is TRBJ2-5 and V is TRBV28, with 9 nucleotides matching TRBD2. CDR1 is MDHEN, CDR2 SYDVKM, per germline. Trimming cost V 6 bases and J 6 bases; bases outside gene matches: 8. This CDR3 spans 14 amino acids. The CDR3 DNA sequence: TGTGCCAGCAGGCCACCCGCGGGGGGGAAGACCCAGTACTTC. Translated, it gives CASRPPAGGKTQYF.

This clone was recorded many times. The chain uses TRBV28 and TRBJ1-5; 9 bases line up with TRBD1. The V gene end was trimmed by 4 bases and the J gene end by 2 bases; junction bases not matched to a gene: 6. There are 16 residues in the CDR3. In germline, CDR1 is MDHEN, CDR2 SYDVKM. The CDR3 DNA reads TGTGCCAGCAGTTCAGATACAGGGGGCGGCAATCAGCCCCAGCATTTT. As protein: CASSSDTGGGNQPQHF.

This chain connects TRBV11-2 to TRBJ1-2; perhaps TRBD1 as D (6 bases). Germline V gives CDR1 SGHAT, CDR2 FQNNGV. V was pared by 3 bases and J by 4 bases, with 18 bases between. This CDR3 contains 16 residues. The chain's CDR3 is CASSLASTRDTYGYTF. CDR3 nucleotide sequence: TGTGCCAGCAGCTTGGCATCGACCCGGGACACCTATGGCTACACCTTC.

This chain joins TRBV19 and TRBJ2-3, with 7 bases that match TRBD2. CDR1 and CDR2 (germline): LNHDA, SQIVND (reference sequence). V lost 5 bases to trimming and J lost 0 bases; unmatched junction nucleotides: 2. There are 14 residues in the CDR3. In DNA form, the CDR3 reads TGTGCCAGTAGTGGTAGCGGGAGCACAGATACGCAGTATTTT. Translation gives CASSGSGSTDTQYF.